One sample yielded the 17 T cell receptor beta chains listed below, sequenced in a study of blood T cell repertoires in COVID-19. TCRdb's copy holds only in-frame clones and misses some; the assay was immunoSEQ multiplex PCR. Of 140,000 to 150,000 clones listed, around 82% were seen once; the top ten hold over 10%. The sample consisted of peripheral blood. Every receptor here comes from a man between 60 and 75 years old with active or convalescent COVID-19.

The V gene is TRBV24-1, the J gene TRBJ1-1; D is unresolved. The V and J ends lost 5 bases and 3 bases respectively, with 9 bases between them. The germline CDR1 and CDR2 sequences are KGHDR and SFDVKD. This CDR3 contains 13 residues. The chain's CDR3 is CATSAHRDTEAFF. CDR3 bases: TGTGCCACCAGTGCTCACCGGGACACTGAAGCTTTCTTT.

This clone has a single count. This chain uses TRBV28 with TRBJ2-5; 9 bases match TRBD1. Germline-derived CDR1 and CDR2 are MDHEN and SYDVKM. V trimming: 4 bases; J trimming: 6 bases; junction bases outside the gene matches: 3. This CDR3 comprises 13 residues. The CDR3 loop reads CASSSGQGKTQYF. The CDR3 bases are TGTGCCAGCAGTTCGGGACAGGGAAAGACCCAGTACTTC.

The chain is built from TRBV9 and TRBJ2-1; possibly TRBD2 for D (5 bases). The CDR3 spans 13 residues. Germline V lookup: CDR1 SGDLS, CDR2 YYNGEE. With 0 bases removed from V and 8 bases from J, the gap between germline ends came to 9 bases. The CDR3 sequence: CASSVGGSHEQFF. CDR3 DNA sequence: TGTGCCAGCAGCGTAGGAGGGTCCCATGAGCAGTTCTTC.

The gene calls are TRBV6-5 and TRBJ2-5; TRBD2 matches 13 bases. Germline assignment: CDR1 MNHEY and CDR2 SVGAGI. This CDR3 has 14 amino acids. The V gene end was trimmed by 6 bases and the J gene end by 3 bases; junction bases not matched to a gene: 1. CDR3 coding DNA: TGTGCCAGCAGGGGACTAGCGGGGAAAGAGACCCAGTACTTC. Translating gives CASRGLAGKETQYF.

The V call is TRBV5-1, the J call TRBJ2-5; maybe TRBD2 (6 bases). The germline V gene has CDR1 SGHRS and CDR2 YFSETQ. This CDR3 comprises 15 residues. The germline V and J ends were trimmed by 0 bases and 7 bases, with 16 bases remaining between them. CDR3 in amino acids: CASSLELGRKGTQYF. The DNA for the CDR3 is TGCGCCAGCAGCTTGGAGCTAGGGAGGAAAGGGACCCAGTACTTC.

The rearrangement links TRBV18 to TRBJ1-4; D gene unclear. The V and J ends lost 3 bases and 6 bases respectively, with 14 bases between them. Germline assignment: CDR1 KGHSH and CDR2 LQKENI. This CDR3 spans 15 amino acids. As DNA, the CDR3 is TGTGCCAGCTCACCCGCTGCCCCGGAGGATGAAAAACTGTTTTTT. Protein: CASSPAAPEDEKLFF.

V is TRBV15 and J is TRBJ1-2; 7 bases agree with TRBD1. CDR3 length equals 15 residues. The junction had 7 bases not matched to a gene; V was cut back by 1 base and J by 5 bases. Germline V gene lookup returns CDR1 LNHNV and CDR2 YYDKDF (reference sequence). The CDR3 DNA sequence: TGTGCCACCAGCAGAGTGTCGGGACAGTTGTATGGCTACACCTTC. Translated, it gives CATSRVSGQLYGYTF. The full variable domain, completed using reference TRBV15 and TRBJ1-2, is DAMVIQNPRYQVTQFGKPVTLSCSQTLNHNVMYWYQQKSSQAPKLLFHYYDKDFNNEADTPDNFQSRRPNTSFCFLDIRSPGLGDTAMYLCATSRVSGQLYGYTFGSGTRLTVV.

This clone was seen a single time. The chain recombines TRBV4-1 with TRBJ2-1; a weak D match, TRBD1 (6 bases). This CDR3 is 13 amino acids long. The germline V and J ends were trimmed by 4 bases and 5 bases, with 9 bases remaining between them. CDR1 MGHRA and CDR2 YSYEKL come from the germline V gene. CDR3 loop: CASSRTGNNEQFF. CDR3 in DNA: TGCGCCAGCAGCCGAACAGGGAACAATGAGCAGTTCTTC.

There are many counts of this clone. The CDR3 nucleotides read TGTGCTATAGTTTTTTGGTTCTCCTACGAGCAGTACTTC. Translating gives CAIVFWFSYEQYF. The V gene is TRBV9, the J gene TRBJ2-7; D ambiguous. The germline V gene encodes CDR1 SGDLS and CDR2 YYNGEE. The CDR3 has 13 amino acids.

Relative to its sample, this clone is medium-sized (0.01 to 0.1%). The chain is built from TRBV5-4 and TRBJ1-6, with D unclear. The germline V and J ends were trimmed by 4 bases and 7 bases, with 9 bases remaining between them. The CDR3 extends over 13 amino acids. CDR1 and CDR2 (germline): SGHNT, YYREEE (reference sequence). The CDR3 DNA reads TGTGCCAGCAGCACTGCAGCGAATTCACCCCTCCACTTT. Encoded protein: CASSTAANSPLHF.

CDR3 sequence (DNA): TGCGCCAGCAGCTTAAACTCTGCACCCGGGGAGCTGTTTTTT. Translating it yields CASSLNSAPGELFF. The chain couples TRBV5-1 to TRBJ2-2; no definite D call. In germline, CDR1 is SGHRS, CDR2 YFSETQ. The CDR3 is made up of 14 amino acids. V lost 2 bases to trimming and J lost 6 bases, with 11 bases between them.

The CDR3 sequence is CASSPPTANPYEQYF. CDR3 DNA: TGTGCCAGCTCACCACCGACAGCAAACCCCTACGAGCAGTACTTC. This chain joins TRBV18 and TRBJ2-7, with D perhaps matching TRBD1 (5 bases). Trimming took 0 bases from V and 2 from J, leaving 11 bases between them. The CDR3 length is 15 residues. In germline, CDR1 is KGHSH, CDR2 LQKENI.

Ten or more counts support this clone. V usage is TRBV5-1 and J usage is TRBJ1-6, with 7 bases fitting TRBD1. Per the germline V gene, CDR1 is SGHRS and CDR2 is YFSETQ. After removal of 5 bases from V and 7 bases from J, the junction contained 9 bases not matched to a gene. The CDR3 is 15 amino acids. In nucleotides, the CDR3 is TGCGCCAGCAGTCTCACAGGGGTGAGGAATTCACCCCTCCACTTT. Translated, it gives CASSLTGVRNSPLHF.

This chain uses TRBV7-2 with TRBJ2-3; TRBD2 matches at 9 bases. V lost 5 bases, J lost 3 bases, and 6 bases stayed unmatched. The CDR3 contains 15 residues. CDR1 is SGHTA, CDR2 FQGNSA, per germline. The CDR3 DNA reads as TGTGCCAGCAGCGTGCGGGGACTAGCAACAGATACGCAGTATTTT. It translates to CASSVRGLATDTQYF.

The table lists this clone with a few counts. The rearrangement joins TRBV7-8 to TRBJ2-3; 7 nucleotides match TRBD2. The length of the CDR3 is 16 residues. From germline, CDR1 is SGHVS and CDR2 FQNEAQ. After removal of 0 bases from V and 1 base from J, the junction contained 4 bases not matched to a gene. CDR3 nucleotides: TGTGCCAGCAGCTTAGCGGTGGGAGGGGGCACAGATACGCAGTATTTT. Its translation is CASSLAVGGGTDTQYF. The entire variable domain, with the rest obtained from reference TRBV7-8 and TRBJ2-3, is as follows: GAGVSQSPRYKVAKRGQDVALRCDPISGHVSLFWYQQALGQGPEFLTYFQNEAQLDKSGLPSDRFFAERPEGSVSTLKIQRTQQEDSAVYLCASSLAVGGGTDTQYFGPGTRLTVL.

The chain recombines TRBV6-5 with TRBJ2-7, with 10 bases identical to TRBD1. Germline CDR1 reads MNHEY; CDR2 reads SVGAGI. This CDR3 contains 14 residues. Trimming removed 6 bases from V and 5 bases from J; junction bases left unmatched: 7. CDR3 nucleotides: TGTGCCAGCAGCCAGGGACAGGGGTGGGACGAGCAGTACTTC. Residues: CASSQGQGWDEQYF.

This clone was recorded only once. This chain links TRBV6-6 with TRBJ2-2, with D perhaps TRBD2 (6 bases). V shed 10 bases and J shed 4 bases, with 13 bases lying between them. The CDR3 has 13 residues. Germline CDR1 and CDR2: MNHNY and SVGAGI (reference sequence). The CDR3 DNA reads TGTGCCAACCGGAGGGAGAGCACCGGGGAGCTGTTTTTT. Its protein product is CANRRESTGELFF.